The 5 T cell receptor beta chains below come from one sample, sequenced in a study of CD8+CD57+ T cells in acquired aplastic anemia. Genomic DNA was employed as the template in profiling TCR beta VDJ and CDR3. TCRdb processed the reads anew with MiXCR; each CDR3 protein has one entry. Among about 400,000 distinct CDR3 sequences, under 80% were seen once, and the ten largest hold less than 4%. Sequenced sample: sorted CD4+, CD8+, or CD8+CD57+ T cells (not recorded which) from PBMCs. The receptors stem from a human donor in good health, serving as a control.

As regards this clonotype: One end of the junction fails to match germline, which may point to a read error. This chain uses TRBV20-1 with TRBJ1-5; D is unclear. Germline CDR1 reads DFQATT; CDR2 reads SNEGSKA (reference sequence). The CDR3 consists of 9 residues. CDR3 region: CSAFPPHHF. CDR3 nucleotides: TGCAGTGCTTTTCCGCCCCACCACTTT.

This clonotype was recorded once. The gene calls are TRBV7-2 and TRBJ2-1, with D unresolved. V lost 7 bases, J lost 7 bases, and 20 bases lay in between. This CDR3 contains 15 residues. Per germline, CDR1 SGHTA and CDR2 FQGNSA. CDR3 nucleotide sequence: TGTGCCAGCACCGTGGACCGCGTGATCGGGAATGAGCAGTTCTTC. Translated, it gives CASTVDRVIGNEQFF.

A remark on this clonotype: One end of the junction is discordant with germline, which a read error may explain. This chain joins TRBV5-1 and TRBJ1-4, with TRBD1 as a possible D gene (6 bases). Germline V gene sequence: CDR1 SGHRS, CDR2 YFSETQ. This CDR3 has 13 residues. Written as DNA, the CDR3 is TGTGCCAGCAGCCTGGAGGACAGAGAAAAACTGTTTTTT. Translating it yields CASSLEDREKLFF.

Comments on this clonotype: The conserved phenylalanine or tryptophan normally closing the CDR3 is absent here, so this likely arose from a read error. Because the CDR3's place on the DNA is in doubt, the DNA is left out and the CDR3 is given as listed by TCRdb. The chain recombines TRBV7-8 with TRBJ1-1; the D call in the table, TRBD1, was not verified against the DNA. The V gene's germline CDR1 is SGHVS and CDR2 FQNEAQ. 13 amino acids form the CDR3, both terminal residues included. The CDR3: CASSTSGNAGTFL.

This clonotype occurred once. Sequence at one end of the junction differs from germline and may be a read error. The chain employs TRBV7-3 and TRBJ2-3; D is unresolved. Germline V gene data show CDR1 as SGHTA and CDR2 as FQGTGA. CDR3 length: 13 amino acids. The CDR3, as DNA: TGTGCCAGCAGCAAATCGTACACAGATACGAAGTATTTT. Translated: CASSKSYTDTKYF.